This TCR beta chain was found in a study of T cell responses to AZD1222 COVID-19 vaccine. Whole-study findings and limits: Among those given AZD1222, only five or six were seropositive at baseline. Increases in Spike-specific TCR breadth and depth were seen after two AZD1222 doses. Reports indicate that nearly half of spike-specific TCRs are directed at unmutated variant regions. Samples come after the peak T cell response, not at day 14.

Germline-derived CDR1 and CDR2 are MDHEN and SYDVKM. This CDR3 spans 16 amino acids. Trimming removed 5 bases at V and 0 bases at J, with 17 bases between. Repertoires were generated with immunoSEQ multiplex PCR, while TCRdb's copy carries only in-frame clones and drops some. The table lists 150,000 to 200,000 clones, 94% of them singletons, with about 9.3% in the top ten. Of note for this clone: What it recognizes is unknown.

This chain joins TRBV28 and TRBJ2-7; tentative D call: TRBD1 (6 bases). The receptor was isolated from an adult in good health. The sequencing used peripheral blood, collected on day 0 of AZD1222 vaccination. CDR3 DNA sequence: TGTGCCAGCAGTATAATACAGGGATTAAGCTCCTACGAGCAGTACTTC. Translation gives CASSIIQGLSSYEQYF.